A single T cell receptor beta chain is shown here with its context. Its antigen target is currently unknown. Base qualities are not recorded, but no much larger clone differs from it by a single base. The sample belongs to a study of cytomegalovirus exposure and HLA in healthy donors (dated by TCRdb to the late 2010s). For the study in its entirety: An earlier analysis of approximately 600 of the donors reported approximately 270 Gb of sequence data and more than 90 million unique TCR beta sequences from 150 million to 200 million T cells. Donor age, sex, ethnicity and CMV serostatus were compiled alongside the repertoire data. In an earlier analysis of roughly 580 of the donors, high-throughput TCR beta sequencing was used to judge whether each TCR beta V gene segment behaved as functional or pseudogenic. Among roughly 400 genotyped donors of the cohort, an average of approximately 240,000 unique TCR beta nucleotide sequences were sequenced per donor, around 18% of them non-productive. Class I and class II HLA loci were covered by the typing at four-digit resolution. A separate validation cohort of about 110 different subjects was used in addition to the roughly 670-subject first cohort. To predict cytomegalovirus infection status, the study brought together high-throughput TCR immunosequencing, statistical association of individual TCRs with disease status, and machine learning. Approximately 300 gigabases of sequencing data and 91 million or so unique TCR sequences made up an early release that covered around 640 HLA-typed donors. A later genetic analysis took genome-wide SNP genotypes for 398 of the 666 donors and used that subset as a discovery cohort. The study aimed to test whether cataloging public T cell receptors could reveal signatures of past pathogen exposure. Using immunosequencing, the study profiled T cell repertoires from 500 to 800 subjects and related those repertoires to cytomegalovirus serostatus. Four to six DR-DQ haplotypes were handled as single units for association and clustering, since linkage in the cohort was strong. A later analysis re-examined previously published TCR beta repertoires from just over 650 donors and added high-resolution HLA genotyping to investigate patterns of TCR occurrence. Of the 350 to 400 genotyped donors, over 65% fell in the genetic ancestry cluster associated with self-reported Caucasian donors. Typing coverage differed by locus: A, B, C, DRB1 and DQB1 were typed in about 629-640 donors, DQA1 in about 560, DPA1 in 600 to 610, and DPB1 in just under 490. Every repertoire in the discovery cohort had been generated on one and the same sequencing platform. Rather than drawing on any new phenotypic data, the later analysis identified candidate immune exposures from TCR beta sequences and the way those sequences occurred across donors.

Counted from cysteine to phenylalanine, this CDR3 has 16 amino acids. The retained sequence is limited to the CDR3, 48 bases, with the frame set at the first base. The CDR1 and CDR2 encoded by the germline V gene are SGHTA and FQGTGA. Ends trimmed: V by 1 base, J by 6 bases; bases unmatched to a gene: 8. The cohort consisted of 600 to 700 healthy bone marrow donors. Cohort members were all nominally healthy when sampled, although unrecorded immune exposures were likely present. The donor tested CMV seronegative and was one of the 352 seronegative cohort members. Each donor provided a peripheral blood sample, and peripheral blood mononuclear cells were used for TCR beta sequencing. Genomic DNA extraction from the blood cell samples was performed with the Qiagen DNeasy Blood Extraction Kit. What the research found in general, with its limitations: The study gave a list of 150 to 200 TCR beta chains associated with cytomegalovirus. In an earlier analysis of a few hundred of the donors, most TCR beta V segments were observed in productive rearrangements about 90% or about 30% of the time, broadly matching IMGT annotations. Some IMGT-functional V segments, including TRBV6-2 and TRBV6-3, could not be told apart with the 87-base-pair reads, so those segments were excluded. In a later analysis, some 18,000 TCR beta sequences were associated with specific HLA alleles at a false discovery rate of 0.05. Because counts were too low, more than 15 rarely observed V segments, including chromosome 9 orphons, were excluded from the earlier analysis of around 590 of the donors. The presence/absence analyses assumed that sequencing depth was roughly uniform across donors, and that assumption may not be true. In a later analysis, most CMV-associated TCR beta chains were found to appear HLA-restricted, with HLA associations seemingly driven largely by CMV exposure. In a later analysis, TCR association rates were found to vary across HLA loci, with the most associated TCRs seen for DRB1 alleles and the fewest for HLA-C alleles. Linkage disequilibrium might explain the correlated functional status among segregating V segments, but an unknown experimental factor could not be excluded. Compared with the roughly 720-donor mean, donors in an Asian-associated ancestry cluster had fewer N-insertions in productive TCRs, according to a later genetic analysis. The classifier was reported to diagnose cytomegalovirus status with high specificity and sensitivity in both the original and validation cohorts. A later analysis reported that several top co-occurrence clusters appeared linked to parvovirus B19, influenza, CMV and Epstein-Barr virus. Because HLA typing was unavailable for some donors at each locus, only the typed subset was used in association tests. A further reported finding was that TCR beta sequences accurately predicted the HLA-A and HLA-B alleles for most subjects in the first cohort. A later genetic analysis associated a missense DCLRE1C variant with V-gene and J-gene trimming of TCR beta chains, and an independent cohort replicated the association. In vitro tests confirmed that a few of the cytomegalovirus-associated TCR beta chains recognize cytomegalovirus antigens. The cohort was sequenced for TCR beta chains only, and without alpha or paired-chain data the features that could be detected were limited. When HLA alleles, especially DR and DQ, strongly co-occurred, attributing TCR associations to individual alleles was difficult. CMV serostatus was the only immune exposure information available for the cohort. A cluster of highly shared sequence variants was judged likely to be a technical artifact of the sequencing pipeline. A later analysis found that HLA-associated TCR beta chains were more clonally expanded and had lower generation probabilities than equally common non-associated chains. While some public TCRs were present in many individuals, most TCR sequences turned up only very rarely across donors. The authors suggested that the approach could potentially be extended to other disease states and immunological phenotypes.

Receptor amplification or capture employed the immunoSEQ multiplex PCR assay. A mixture of 60 forward primers for TCR Vbeta segments and 13 reverse primers for TCR Jbeta segments was used in the multiplex PCR. The CDR3 region of rearranged TCR beta genes was amplified from genomic DNA with a multiplex PCR assay. Amplified TCR beta libraries were sequenced as 87-base-pair reads on the Illumina HiSeq System. In the original analysis: Across the 700 or so repertoires, a later analysis counted some 81 million unique TCR beta chains, 9 million to 14 million of which were shared by at least two donors. Raw reads were error-corrected and collapsed into unique sequences by a nearest-neighbor algorithm in which closely related sequences were merged to remove PCR and sequencing errors. To assign V, D and J gene segments, CDR3 sequences were aligned to IMGT reference sequences. Each retained sequence needed at least a six-nucleotide match to both a V gene segment and a J gene segment. Rearrangements were called productive when the CDR3 lacked stop codons and stayed in frame with V and J; all others were non-productive. Following IMGT convention, CDR3 was defined as the stretch from the second conserved V-encoded cysteine to the conserved J-encoded phenylalanine. The earlier analysis of more than 450 of the donors excluded sequences that lacked an unambiguous match to a single V gene segment. An earlier analysis of several hundred of the donors called V segments functional above 56.7% productive rearrangements and segregating when the between-donor standard deviation exceeded 5%. A statistical classification framework was developed to diagnose cytomegalovirus status using the catalog of TCR beta chain sequences. V and J gene assignment, in a later analysis, came from comparing TCR nucleotide sequences with IMGT/GENE-DB human TR gene sequences. Using the TCRdist pipeline, a later analysis assigned CDR3 sequences along with most-parsimonious VDJ recombination scenarios. In a later analysis, every TCR beta chain was defined by the combination of its CDR3 amino acid sequence and its V-gene family, and reads without a unique V-gene family were dropped. A later analysis removed 592 highly shared, low-generation-probability nucleotide sequences to deal with suspected cross-contamination and a sequencing artifact. In a later analysis, a clonal expansion index for each public chain was calculated from normalized within-repertoire ranks of inferred template counts. A later analysis computed generation probabilities with a VDJ recombination model fitted to out-of-frame rearrangements, and checked the results against IGoR. In a later analysis, TCR-TCR, TCR-HLA and TCR-CMV co-occurrence was scored with hypergeometric tests, and a repertoire-size bias correction was applied to TCR pairs. A later analysis estimated false discovery rates by permuting HLA or CMV assignments 20 times. In a later analysis, co-occurring TCRs were grouped using DBSCAN, and TCRdist sequence similarity was added for clustering within HLA-allele-positive subsets. Co-occurrence clustering excluded repertoires with fewer than 30,000 or more than 120,000 public chains, plus five with anomalous nucleotide sharing. TCRdb took over this immuneACCESS table, retaining in-frame rearrangements with V and J assigned. Such tables are incomplete; in checked studies, under half of the missing clones stem from an unresolved V gene, and the remainder is unexplained. V and J calls and clone size come straight from that table; D and trimming were deduced from the DNA. The sample table lists 95,000 to 100,000 clones, about 80% of them with a count of one. The biggest ten clones account for 4.1% of the sample.

This receptor was obtained from a man aged 35-49 years in good health and CMV-seronegative. The chain links TRBV7-3 with TRBJ2-1; 8 of the junction bases match TRBD2. The source material was PBMCs. The CDR3 reads as follows: CASSLMHRAGVNEQFF. The DNA reads as follows: TGTGCCAGCAGCTTAATGCACCGAGCGGGGGTCAATGAGCAGTTCTTC.